This T cell receptor beta chain derives from a study of regulatory T cells in long-lasting Graves disease (dated by TCRdb to the early 2020s). The study in broad terms: Newly diagnosed Graves' disease patients had taken antithyroid drugs for less than 3 months. Patients with persistent Graves' disease were compared with patients with newly diagnosed Graves' disease using TCR sequencing and RNA sequencing of peripheral blood. The study was registered as a clinical trial and conducted in China. TCR sequencing covered some 13 persistent and roughly 20 newly diagnosed Graves' disease patients, 33 samples in total.

This clonotype was counted ten times or more. Its antigen is still unknown. One base away there is no much larger clone; base qualities are not given. The paper as a whole reports these results and caveats: Only the TCR beta chain was sequenced and analyzed. Persistent Graves' disease patients showed lower TCR Shannon entropy and fewer highly expanded clones than newly diagnosed patients, suggesting clonal expansion. A larger number of public clonotypes was shared among persistent patients (approximately 3,000) than among newly diagnosed patients (around 890). Peripheral blood alone was examined, since thyroid tissue, which constituted the primary lesion, could not be accessed. Persistent disease showed preferential use of TRBV28, TRBJ1-2 and TRBJ2-5, whereas newly diagnosed disease favored TRBV20-1 and TRBJ2-1. As a limitation, the authors acknowledged that the small sample size may reduce accuracy.

Per the publication, the time point label means: newly diagnosed GD, antithyroid drugs for less than 3 months. For both TCR sequencing and RNA sequencing, RNA was extracted from PBMCs using TRIzol. The diagnosis of Graves' disease was made according to American Thyroid Association guidelines. Patients were recruited from an endocrinology department in Xi'an, China. From each patient, around 9 milliliters of peripheral blood was collected into an EDTA anticoagulant tube. PBMCs were isolated by Ficoll Paque Plus density gradient separation without further T cell sorting. An Agilent 2100 Bioanalyzer and agarose gel were used to assess RNA quality, and a NanoDrop 2000 was used to measure RNA concentration. Counted from cysteine to phenylalanine, this CDR3 has 15 amino acids. The read is trimmed to its CDR3 DNA, 45 bases read in frame from base 1. In the germline V gene, CDR1 corresponds to SGDLS and CDR2 to YYNGEE. Trimming takes 3 bases from V and 0 bases from J, and the germline ends sit 11 bases apart.

The receptor library was made with multiplex PCR. Sequencing took place on an Illumina HiSeq 4000. To build TCR beta libraries, CDR3 regions were amplified by Arm-PCR using iRepertoire HTBI primers. Gel purification was performed on PCR products prior to sequencing. The study's own analysis went as follows. Across samples, about 64 TRBV and roughly 15 TRBJ segments were identified and used for gene usage analysis of CDR3 amino acid clonotypes. COPE and FqMerger were used to merge filtered high-quality paired reads into contigs. BLAST was used to align contigs to IMGT TRBV, TRBD and TRBJ reference genes, with CDR3 defined following IMGT. Highly expanded clones were defined as clonotypes with a frequency above 0.1%. Shannon entropy was used to measure repertoire diversity, and the Gini coefficient was used to measure V-J evenness. A clonotype found in more than one individual was treated as public. TCRdb handled the public reads itself, with Q25 trimming in fastp and clone calling in MiXCR, and kept productive beta chains. Every CDR3 protein is listed once, alongside the most common genes and DNA of its rows. The V and J calls follow TCRdb's processing rather than the paper's. Present in this sample are about 430,000 distinct CDR3 sequences, 15% of which were seen just once. The ten largest clonotypes hold under 9% of the sample.

These same data were also listed under a study on T cells in Graves' hyperthyroidism and ophthalmopathy. Looking at the second paper: Stable Graves' hyperthyroidism was defined as no progression to ophthalmopathy during 18 months of follow-up. Hyperthyroidism patients were aged 18 to 65 years and newly diagnosed, with disease duration of less than 2 months. Exclusion was applied to patients with uncontrolled infections, other autoimmune diseases, pregnancy or lactation. Diagnoses relied on clinical symptoms, serum thyroxine and TRAb, thyroid ultrasound and orbital computed tomography. For the first round of RT-PCR on the TCR CDR3, the HTBI primer set was used together with the Qiagen OneStep RT-PCR kit. Most expanded thyroid clonotypes (frequency above 0.001) were also detected in blood, suggesting blood repertoires may reflect thyroid immune responses. A 13 V-J signature model separated ophthalmopathy from stable hyperthyroidism, with approximately 87% sensitivity and 81.08% specificity in cross-validation and 80%/75% in testing. During validation, the model predicted progression to ophthalmopathy a median of about 6.5 months ahead of onset, with more than 60% sensitivity and under 85% specificity. To identify TCR V-J signatures that set the groups apart, the researchers used a discovery cohort of about a hundred patients, made up of roughly 45 with Graves' ophthalmopathy and 57 with stable Graves' hyperthyroidism. Prospective prediction of ophthalmopathy was tested in an independent validation cohort consisting of roughly 19 hyperthyroidism patients and some 15 patients who later progressed to ophthalmopathy. The roughly 91 discovery patients were randomly split 7:3 into training and test sets. Thyroid tissue and blood T-cell repertoires from six Graves' hyperthyroidism patients were also compared in the study. After sampling, hyperthyroidism patients received methimazole starting at 30 mg daily, and ophthalmopathy patients received high-dose intravenous methylprednisolone. Libraries were constructed in a second round of multiplex PCR, after which size selection and purification were performed. Paired-end sequencing of the libraries was performed with 100 bp reads on an Illumina HiSeq2000. SOAPnuke was used to process the raw data, with reads discarded if the reads contained adapters or uncalled bases, had a mean Phred below 15, or lacked an exact constant-primer or identifier match. High-quality paired reads were merged with COPE v1.2.5, and unique nucleotide sequences were defined as clonotypes. MiTCR v1.1 was used to align the clonotypes against IMGT TRBV, TRBD and TRBJ reference segments. The analysis was restricted to V-J combinations with a frequency above 0.0001, which together covered just over 99% of the repertoires. The TCS score was defined as F50 (clonal expansion) divided by E x V (chaos), with BLOSUM62-based TCRdist calculated between CDR3 peptides within each V-J. Welch's t-statistics and random forest reduced around 520 V-J features to about 12, which were used in a naive Bayes classifier (R e1071). Sample size was not statistically predetermined, and blinding of investigators to group allocation was not performed. The paper describes TCR Vbeta CDR3 sequencing of 130 to 150 peripheral blood samples, made up of about 41 ophthalmopathy patients, 70 to 75 hyperthyroidism patients and 17 progressor patients.

The sequence was collected from a woman aged 40 to 55 with Graves disease. Donor details come from another sample of the same person, matched by shared clones. The chain is made from TRBV9 and TRBJ2-3; the D gene cannot be named for sure. The starting material was peripheral blood mononuclear cells (PBMCs), obtained at new diagnosis, from a patient treated with antithyroid drugs. The CDR3 region has the sequence CASSATSASTDTQYF. Here is the DNA: TGTGCCAGCAGCGCCACATCTGCCAGCACAGATACGCAGTATTTT.